The clone carrying this TCR beta chain has more than one count but fewer than ten. The sample originates from a study of T cells after yellow fever vaccination. Whole-study context: Preparation used SMART-Seq v4 Ultra Low Input for the low-cell-number fractions.

CDR3 length: 13 amino acids. V was pared by 5 bases and J by 10 bases, with 9 bases of the junction left unmatched. Germline CDR1 reads SGHTA; CDR2 reads FQGNSA. One entry per CDR3 protein results from TCRdb running MiXCR on the 5' RACE reads. The sample lists roughly 520,000 distinct CDR3 sequences, 20% to 25% seen once, with about 17% in the top ten. This TCR was sampled from a man aged 18 to 29 who received the YFV17D yellow fever vaccine. V and J are TRBV7-2 and TRBJ1-2; 8 nucleotides line up with TRBD1. Sequencing was performed on PBMCs, taken roughly 20 days after the first yellow fever vaccination. The chain's CDR3 is CASSPEGQGPYTF. The CDR3 DNA follows: TGTGCCAGCAGCCCCGAAGGACAGGGACCCTACACCTTC. The whole variable domain, filled in from reference TRBV7-2 and TRBJ1-2, reads GAGVSQSPSNKVTEKGKDVELRCDPISGHTALYWYRQSLGQGLEFLIYFQGNSAPDKSGLPSDRFSAERTGGSVSTLTIQRTQQEDSAVYLCASSPEGQGPYTFGSGTRLTVV.